This T cell receptor (beta chain) was obtained from a study of T cell repertoires in cytomegalovirus infection. Study outcomes and limitations: Carriage of CMV together with the relevant HLA was identifiable through cumulative public TCR beta family frequency.

CDR1 and CDR2 (germline): LNHDA, SQIVND (reference sequence). The V and J ends lost 4 bases and 0 bases respectively, with 10 bases between them. This CDR3 comprises 14 residues. This clonotype showed up just a few times. Its antigen is unknown. From the reads, TCRdb called clonotypes with MiXCR, one entry per CDR3 protein. This sample has more than 250,000 distinct CDR3 sequences, with approximately 25% found just once. The sample consisted of cultured PBMCs, taken from culture after CMV antigen stimulation. The V call is TRBV19, the J call TRBJ2-7; D is possibly TRBD1 (6 bases). The receptor comes from a human donor in good health (CMV status not recorded). Some clones in this sample may be carry-over from other donors' samples. The CDR3 spells CASSTDRSSYEQYF. The CDR3 DNA reads TGTGCCAGTAGTACCGACAGGAGCTCCTACGAGCAGTACTTC.